The clone carrying this TCR beta chain was observed a handful of times. These data originate in a study of identical twins. Via MiXCR, TCRdb re-called the 5' RACE reads, giving one row per CDR3 protein. The sample shows 650,000 to 800,000 distinct CDR3 sequences, under 9% of them seen only once. Trimming cost V 5 bases and J 3 bases; bases outside gene matches: 25. The CDR3 sequence is 22 residues long. A further study also used this sample, focusing on yellow fever vaccine responses in identical twins.

This TCR was recovered from a woman in her late teens or twenties in good health. Sequenced material: PBMCs. This chain links TRBV12-3 or TRBV12-4 with TRBJ2-2, with 9 bases identical to TRBD2. The CDR3 reads CASSRAGLARILVSGHTGELFF. Written as DNA, the CDR3 is TGTGCCAGCAGTCGAGCGGGACTAGCCCGGATTCTGGTATCTGGACACACCGGGGAGCTGTTTTTT.